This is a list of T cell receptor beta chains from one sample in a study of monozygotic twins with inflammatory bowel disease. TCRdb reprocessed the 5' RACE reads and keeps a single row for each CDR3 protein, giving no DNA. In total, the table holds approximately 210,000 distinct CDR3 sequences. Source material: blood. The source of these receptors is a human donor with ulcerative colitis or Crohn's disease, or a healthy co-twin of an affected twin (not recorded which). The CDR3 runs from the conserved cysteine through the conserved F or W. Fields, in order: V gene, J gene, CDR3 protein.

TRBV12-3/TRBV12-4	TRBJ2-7	CASSLSGSFDRRYEQYF
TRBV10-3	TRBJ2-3	CAISDGLGDTQYF
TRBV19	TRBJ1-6	CASSADRRSYNSPLHF
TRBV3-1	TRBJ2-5	CASSQDGGLRYQETQYF
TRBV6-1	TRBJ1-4	CASSPLRQGGNEKLFF
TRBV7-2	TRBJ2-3	CASSLGLGLFTDTQYF
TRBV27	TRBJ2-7	CASSWKMGLSYEQYF
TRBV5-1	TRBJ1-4	CASSTATNEKLFF
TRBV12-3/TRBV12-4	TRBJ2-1	CASSSIRGDVNEQFF
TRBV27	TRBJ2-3	CASSLFGGVREGDTQYF
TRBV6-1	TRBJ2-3	CACQQGGKGADTQYF
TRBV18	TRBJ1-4	CASSPGARQGDEKLFF
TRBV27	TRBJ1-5	CASSPTGGLSGNQPQHF
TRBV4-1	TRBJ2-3	CASSQDPAGGGTDTQYF
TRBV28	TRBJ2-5	CASSSGTSGYQETQYF
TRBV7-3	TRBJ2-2	CASSPNGGTGELFF
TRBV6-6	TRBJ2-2	CASTQRQGAGELFF
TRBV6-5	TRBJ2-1	CASSPRADNEQFF
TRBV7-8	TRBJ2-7	CASSPPPGYEQYF
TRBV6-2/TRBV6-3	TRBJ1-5	CASSHRTGWYGNQPQHF
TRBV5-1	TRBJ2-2	CASSSTAGPNTGELFF
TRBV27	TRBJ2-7	CASSTGETYEQYF
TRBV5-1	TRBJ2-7	CASSLNAALGSYEQYF
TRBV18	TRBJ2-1	CASSPLYTNEQFF
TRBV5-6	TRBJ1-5	CASSLGVGSQPQHF
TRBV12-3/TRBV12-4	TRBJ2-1	CASSLAQGSYNEQFF
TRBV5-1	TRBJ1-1	CASSLGRQGTEAFF
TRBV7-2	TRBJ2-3	CASSLLGAGSSTDTQYF
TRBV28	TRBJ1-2	CASSSPGQGNYGYTF
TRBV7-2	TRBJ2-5	CASSLRRDAETQYF
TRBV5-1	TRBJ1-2	CASSLSTGIKDGYTF
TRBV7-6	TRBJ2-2	CASSSTQGVNTGELFF
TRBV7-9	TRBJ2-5	CASSSSRESQYF
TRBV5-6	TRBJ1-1	CASSLLAGWDTEAFF
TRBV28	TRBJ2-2	CASSQLAGGFRTGELFF
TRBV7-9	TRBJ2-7	CASSTTQQGMEYEQYF
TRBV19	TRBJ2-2	CASIPTHLGVGELFF
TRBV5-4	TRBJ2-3	CASSKLSDTQYF
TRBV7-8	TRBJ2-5	CASSLEIGHPETQYF
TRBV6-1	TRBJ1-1	CASSSDRRSTEAFF
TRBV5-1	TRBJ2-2	CASSSDGYTGELFF
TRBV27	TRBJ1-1	CASSYGQSNTEAFF
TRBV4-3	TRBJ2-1	CASSQDSTDNEQFF
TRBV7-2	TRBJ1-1	CASNDPWGGAEAFF
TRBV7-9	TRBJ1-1	CASSYRDPAFF
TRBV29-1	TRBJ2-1	CSVVEARRSYNEQFF
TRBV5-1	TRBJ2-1	CASSLEVSGGAGNEQFF
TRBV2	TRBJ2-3	CASSRLAENTDTQYF